This T cell receptor beta chain was sequenced for a study of T-cell memory formation after mild COVID-19. Trimming pared 0 bases from V and 6 bases from J, leaving 9 bases between. The CDR3 runs to 14 residues. Germline V gene sequence: CDR1 SGDLS, CDR2 YYNGEE. TCR alpha and TCR beta cDNA libraries carrying sample barcodes and UMIs came from 5'RACE with constant-segment primers. Using its own MiXCR run on the 5' RACE reads, TCRdb lists one record per CDR3 protein. This table has 400,000 or so distinct CDR3 sequences, roughly 20% appearing once. The chain employs TRBV9 and TRBJ2-2, with D perhaps matching TRBD1 (6 bases). The sequence derives from an adult woman who had mild COVID-19 (a few samples of this study predate the infection). Cell type and time point are not known. Sequenced material: PBMCs or a T cell subset sorted from them (not recorded which). CDR3 DNA sequence: TGTGCCAGCAGCGTAGCAGGGGTGGCCGGGGAGCTGTTTTTT. This encodes CASSVAGVAGELFF.